A selection of T cell receptor beta chains follows, all from one sample in a study of T cells after posttransplantation cyclophosphamide. The protocol was immunoSEQ multiplex PCR, while the TCRdb copy is restricted to in-frame clones and leaves out a portion. The table includes around 3,000 clones, roughly two thirds detected once. Material: memory CD8+ T cells sorted from blood. The origin of the receptors is a woman aged 25 to 39 in good health and a related stem cell transplant donor. Each CDR3 is given with its conserved first and last residue. A D gene is named only where the DNA matches it firmly. The listing skips clone size in some rows; elsewhere it reads once, few, many or a size class.

j_call: TRBJ1-1; d_call: NA; v_call: TRBV5-4; clone_size: few; cdr3_aa: CASSPTPNTEAFF; cdr3_nt: TGTGCCAGCAGCCCCACACCGAACACTGAAGCTTTCTTT
j_call: TRBJ2-7; d_call: NA; v_call: TRBV5-6; clone_size: few; cdr3_aa: CASSPTGSYEQYF; cdr3_nt: TGTGCCAGCAGCCCGACGGGCTCCTACGAGCAGTACTTC
j_call: TRBJ2-7; d_call: TRBD2; v_call: TRBV4-3; clone_size: NA; cdr3_aa: CASSQDLAGGLLDYEQYF; cdr3_nt: TGCGCCAGCAGCCAAGATTTAGCGGGGGGCCTCCTCGACTACGAGCAGTACTTC
j_call: TRBJ2-3; d_call: TRBD2; v_call: TRBV6-1; clone_size: few; cdr3_aa: CASSEASGGATDTQYF; cdr3_nt: TGTGCCAGCAGTGAAGCTAGCGGGGGGGCCACAGATACGCAGTATTTT
j_call: TRBJ1-4; d_call: NA; v_call: TRBV6-4; clone_size: NA; cdr3_aa: CASSDGSGTNEKLFF; cdr3_nt: TGTGCCAGCAGTGACGGGTCGGGGACTAATGAAAAACTGTTTTTT
j_call: TRBJ1-3; d_call: NA; v_call: TRBV13; clone_size: NA; cdr3_aa: CASSRRVAFGNTIYF; cdr3_nt: TGTGCCAGCAGCCGCCGAGTCGCCTTTGGAAACACCATATATTTT
j_call: TRBJ2-3; d_call: NA; v_call: TRBV27; clone_size: NA; cdr3_aa: CASSLGMVAPDTQYF; cdr3_nt: TGTGCCAGCAGTTTAGGTATGGTAGCTCCAGATACGCAGTATTTT
j_call: TRBJ2-7; d_call: NA; v_call: TRBV19; clone_size: NA; cdr3_aa: CASRSSSYEQYF; cdr3_nt: TGTGCCAGTCGGTCTAGCTCCTACGAGCAGTACTTC
j_call: TRBJ1-6; d_call: TRBD1; v_call: TRBV2; clone_size: few; cdr3_aa: CASSSRQGYNSPLHF; cdr3_nt: TGTGCCAGCAGTTCCCGACAGGGCTATAATTCACCCCTCCACTTT
j_call: TRBJ1-1; d_call: NA; v_call: TRBV7-3; clone_size: NA; cdr3_aa: CASSLSSLEAEAFF; cdr3_nt: TGTGCCAGCAGCTTATCTTCGTTGGAGGCTGAAGCTTTCTTT
j_call: TRBJ2-7; d_call: TRBD1; v_call: TRBV5-1; clone_size: NA; cdr3_aa: CASSVGTGGSYEQYF; cdr3_nt: TGCGCCAGCAGCGTCGGGACAGGGGGGTCCTACGAGCAGTACTTC
j_call: TRBJ1-1; d_call: TRBD1; v_call: TRBV19; clone_size: NA; cdr3_aa: CASSNDRGHMNTEAFF; cdr3_nt: TGTGCCAGTAGCAATGACAGGGGTCATATGAACACTGAAGCTTTCTTT
j_call: TRBJ1-1; d_call: NA; v_call: TRBV19; clone_size: NA; cdr3_aa: CASSPGYTEAFF; cdr3_nt: TGTGCCAGTAGTCCGGGGTATACTGAAGCTTTCTTT
j_call: TRBJ2-7; d_call: NA; v_call: TRBV5-8; clone_size: NA; cdr3_aa: CASSLPEGYSYEQYF; cdr3_nt: TGTGCCAGCAGCTTGCCAGAGGGATACTCCTACGAGCAGTACTTC
j_call: TRBJ2-1; d_call: NA; v_call: TRBV6-4; clone_size: few; cdr3_aa: CASSDHPESSYNEQFF; cdr3_nt: TGTGCCAGCAGTGACCATCCGGAGAGCTCCTACAATGAGCAGTTCTTC
j_call: TRBJ1-1; d_call: TRBD1; v_call: TRBV7-9; clone_size: NA; cdr3_aa: CASSLASTGAEAFF; cdr3_nt: TGTGCCAGCAGCTTGGCAAGCACAGGGGCTGAAGCTTTCTTT
j_call: TRBJ2-7; d_call: NA; v_call: TRBV5-8; clone_size: NA; cdr3_aa: CASSLGTGRGTYEQYF; cdr3_nt: TGTGCCAGCAGCTTGGGAACAGGTCGAGGAACCTACGAGCAGTACTTC